Sequencing of this TCR beta chain was carried out in a study of T cells in Graves' hyperthyroidism and ophthalmopathy. Study summary: Peripheral blood was secured at the point of initial diagnosis, before any treatment.

This clonotype was counted a few times. Its antigen is not known. RNA transcripts served as the template for amplifying TCR beta CDR3 regions. The TCR CDR3 first-round RT-PCR relied on the HTBI primer set. TCRdb reanalysed the multiplex PCR reads using MiXCR and keeps one entry per CDR3 protein. The sample includes under 450,000 distinct CDR3 sequences, roughly 15% of them seen just once. Study conclusions and caveats: Stable hyperthyroidism was told apart from ophthalmopathy by a model built on 13 V-J features.

Drawn at first hyperthyroidism diagnosis, the blood sample preceded any ophthalmopathy symptoms. The specimen was blood. This TCR was recovered from a woman aged 25 to 45 with Graves' hyperthyroidism that later progressed to Graves' ophthalmopathy.

CDR3 region: CASSFGSSGSSTDTQYF. The CDR3 nucleotides are TGTGCCAGCAGTTTCGGTTCTAGCGGGAGTAGCACAGATACGCAGTATTTT. The chain carries TRBV28 and TRBJ2-3; 10 bases align to TRBD2. The CDR3 is 17 amino acids. CDR1 and CDR2 (germline): MDHEN, SYDVKM. Trimming at V came to 3 bases and at J to 0 bases, leaving 6 bases not matched to a gene.